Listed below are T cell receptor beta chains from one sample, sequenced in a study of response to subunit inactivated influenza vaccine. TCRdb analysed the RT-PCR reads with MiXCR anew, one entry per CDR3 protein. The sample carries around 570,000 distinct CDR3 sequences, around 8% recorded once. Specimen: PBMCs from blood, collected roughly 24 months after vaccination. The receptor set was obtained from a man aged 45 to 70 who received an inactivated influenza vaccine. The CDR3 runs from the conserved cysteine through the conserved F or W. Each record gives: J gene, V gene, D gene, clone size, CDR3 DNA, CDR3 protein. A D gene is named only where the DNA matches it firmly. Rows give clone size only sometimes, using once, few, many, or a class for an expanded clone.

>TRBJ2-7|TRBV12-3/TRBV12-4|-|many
TGTGCCAGCAGTTTAGGCAGGGAAGCCTACGAGCAGTACTTC
CASSLGREAYEQYF
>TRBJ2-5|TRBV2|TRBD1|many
TGTGCCAGCAACCTCGGGACAGCCCGAGAGACCCAGTACTTC
CASNLGTARETQYF
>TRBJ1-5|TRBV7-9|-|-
TGTGCCAGCAGCTTATCCGCAATAGGCCAGCCCCAGCATTTT
CASSLSAIGQPQHF
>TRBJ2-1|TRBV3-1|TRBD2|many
TGTGCCAGTGGTACTAGCGGGAGTATGGGCTCCAATGAGCAGTTCTTC
CASGTSGSMGSNEQFF
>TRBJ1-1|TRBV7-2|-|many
TGTGCCAGCAGCTTAGCGGGGGGCGGGATGAACACTGAAGCTTTCTTT
CASSLAGGGMNTEAFF
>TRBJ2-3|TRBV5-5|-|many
TGTGCCAGCAGCTACCCGATACCGAATAAAGATACGCAGTATTTT
CASSYPIPNKDTQYF
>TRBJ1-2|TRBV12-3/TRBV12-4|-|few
TGTGCCAGCACACTGAGAGGGGATGGCTACACCTTC
CASTLRGDGYTF
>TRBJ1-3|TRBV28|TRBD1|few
TGTGCCAGCAGTCTACGCCAGGGGGGGCTTGGAAACACCATATATTTT
CASSLRQGGLGNTIYF
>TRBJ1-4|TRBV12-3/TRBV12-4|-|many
TGTGCCAGCAGTTTATTCGAGGGAACTAATGAAAAACTGTTTTTT
CASSLFEGTNEKLFF
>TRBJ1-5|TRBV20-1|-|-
TGCAGTGCTAGACTCCACCTCCTTCGAACCGACTCCCTCTTGGGGCCCCAGCATTTT
CSARLHLLRTDSLLGPQHF
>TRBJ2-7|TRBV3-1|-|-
TGTGCCAGCAGCCAAGTTGATAGCCCAACTTTCTACGAGCAGTACTTC
CASSQVDSPTFYEQYF
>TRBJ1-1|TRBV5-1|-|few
TGCGCCAGCAGCGCACCTGACAGTGGGCACACTGAAGCTTTCTTT
CASSAPDSGHTEAFF
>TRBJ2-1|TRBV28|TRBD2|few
TGTGCCAGCAGTTTATTCAGGAAGATAGCGGGAGGATGGGAGGATGAGCAGTTCTTC
CASSLFRKIAGGWEDEQFF
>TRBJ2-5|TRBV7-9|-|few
TGTGCCAGCAGCGCCCACGGGGAAGAGACCCAGTACTTC
CASSAHGEETQYF
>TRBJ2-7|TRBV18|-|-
TGTGCCAGCTCGCGGGGACTGGCGATCTCCTACGAGCAGTACTTC
CASSRGLAISYEQYF
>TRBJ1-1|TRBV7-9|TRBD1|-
TGTGCCAGCAGCCCCCTAGGGGACAGGCTGAACACTGAAGCTTTCTTT
CASSPLGDRLNTEAFF
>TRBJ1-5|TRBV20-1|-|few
TGCAGTGCTAGAGGCCAGGGGTGGGGTCAGCCCCAGCATTTT
CSARGQGWGQPQHF
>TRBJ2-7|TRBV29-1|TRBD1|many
TGCAGCGTTAGGACAGGGAGCGACGAGCAGTACTTC
CSVRTGSDEQYF
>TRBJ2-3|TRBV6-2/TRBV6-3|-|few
TGTGCCAGCAGTTGGGGCGGGGTGCCAGATACGCAGTATTTT
CASSWGGVPDTQYF
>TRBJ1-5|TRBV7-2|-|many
TGTGCCAGCAGCTTAGCGCGGGCCGGACAGCCCCAGCATTTT
CASSLARAGQPQHF
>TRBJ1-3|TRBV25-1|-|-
TGTGCCAGCAGTGAATCCCGGATTAGCGGAAACACCATATATTTT
CASSESRISGNTIYF
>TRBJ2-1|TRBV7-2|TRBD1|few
TGTGCCAGCAGCTTAGGTGGGACAGCCAATGAGCAGTTCTTC
CASSLGGTANEQFF
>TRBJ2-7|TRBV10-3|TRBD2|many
TGTGCCATCGGACTAGCGGAGAGTTACGAGCAGTACTTC
CAIGLAESYEQYF
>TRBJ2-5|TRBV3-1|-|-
TGTGCCAGCAGCCAATTCAGAGAGACCCAGTACTTC
CASSQFRETQYF
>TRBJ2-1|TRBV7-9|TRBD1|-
TGTGCCAGCAGCTCCCAGGCGAGGGGGAGAAGGGACAGGGAGCAGTTCTTC
CASSSQARGRRDREQFF
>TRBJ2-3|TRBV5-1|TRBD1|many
TGCGCCAGCAGCCCGGAGACAGGGGCGGTAGATACGCAGTATTTT
CASSPETGAVDTQYF
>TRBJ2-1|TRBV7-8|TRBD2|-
TGTGCCAGCAGCTTGGGGAGCGGGGGGGCGGCTGAGCAGTTCTTC
CASSLGSGGAAEQFF
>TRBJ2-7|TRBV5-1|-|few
TGCGCCAGCAGCTATGCGGGTCACCCCCAGGACGAGCAGTACTTC
CASSYAGHPQDEQYF
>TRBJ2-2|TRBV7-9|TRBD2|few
TGTGCCAGCAGCGACACTAGCGGTAGTTACACCGGGGAGCTGTTTTTT
CASSDTSGSYTGELFF
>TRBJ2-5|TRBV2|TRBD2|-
TGTGCCAGCAGTGAAAGCGGGGCCCGGATCGGGACCCAGTACTTC
CASSESGARIGTQYF
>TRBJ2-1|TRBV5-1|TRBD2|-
TGCGCCAGCGGTGCTAGCGGGATGTCCCAAACCTACAATGAGCAGTTCTTC
CASGASGMSQTYNEQFF
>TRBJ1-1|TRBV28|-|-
TGTGCCAGCAGCCGACGGCCTCGGACGGGGACTGAAGCTTTCTTT
CASSRRPRTGTEAFF
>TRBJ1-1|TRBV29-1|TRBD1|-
TGCAGCGCCTTTACAGGGGTGAACACTGAAGCTTTCTTT
CSAFTGVNTEAFF
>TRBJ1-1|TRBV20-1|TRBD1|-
TGCAGTGCTATCACCGGGACAGGGGCTGCTGAAGCTTTCTTT
CSAITGTGAAEAFF
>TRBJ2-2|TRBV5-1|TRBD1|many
TGCGCCAGCAGCTTTGGGACAGGGGGAGGCACCGGGGAGCTGTTTTTT
CASSFGTGGGTGELFF
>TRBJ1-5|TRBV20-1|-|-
TGCAGTGCTAGACCCGTCGCAGTAAATTATAGCAATCAGCCCCAGCATTTT
CSARPVAVNYSNQPQHF
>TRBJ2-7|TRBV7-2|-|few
TGTGCCAGCAGCCGGCGTCAGGACACCTACGAGCAGTACTTC
CASSRRQDTYEQYF